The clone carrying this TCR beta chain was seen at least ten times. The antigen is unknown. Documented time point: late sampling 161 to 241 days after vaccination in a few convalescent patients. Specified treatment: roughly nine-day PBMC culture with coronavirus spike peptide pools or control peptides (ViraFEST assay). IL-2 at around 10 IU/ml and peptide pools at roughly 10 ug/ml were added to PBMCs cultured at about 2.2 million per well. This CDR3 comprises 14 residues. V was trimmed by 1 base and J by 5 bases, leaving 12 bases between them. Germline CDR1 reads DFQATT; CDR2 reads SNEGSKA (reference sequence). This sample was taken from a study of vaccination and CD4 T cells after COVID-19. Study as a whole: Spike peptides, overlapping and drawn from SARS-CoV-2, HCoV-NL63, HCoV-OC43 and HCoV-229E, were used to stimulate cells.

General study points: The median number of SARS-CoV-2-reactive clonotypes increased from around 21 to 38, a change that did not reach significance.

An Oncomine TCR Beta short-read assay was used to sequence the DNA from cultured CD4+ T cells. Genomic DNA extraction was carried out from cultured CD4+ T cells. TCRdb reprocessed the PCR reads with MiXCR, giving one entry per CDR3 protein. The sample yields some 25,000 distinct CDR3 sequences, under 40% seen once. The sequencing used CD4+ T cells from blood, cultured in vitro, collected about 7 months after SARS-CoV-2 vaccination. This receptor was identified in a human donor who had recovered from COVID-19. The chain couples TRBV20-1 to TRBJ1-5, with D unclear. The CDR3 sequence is CSARGLGVDQPQHF. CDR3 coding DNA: TGCAGTGCTAGAGGACTCGGGGTGGATCAGCCCCAGCATTTT.